This entry concerns a single T cell receptor beta chain. Its cognate antigen is unknown. Per germline, CDR1 SGDLS and CDR2 YYNGEE. The CDR3 has 14 residues. The trim removed 3 bases at V and 8 bases at J, leaving 4 bases unmatched. The source of the sample is a study of CD8+ T cells in alopecia areata. Study context: Percent affected scalp area, the SALT score, rated treated patients' severity. Study outcomes and limitations: Many expanded lesional clones persisted in scalp and blood during tofacitinib.

Sequencing used cDNA as its template, made by extracting RNA and reverse transcribing it. Measured with immunoSEQ multiplex PCR; TCRdb has only the in-frame clones, and not every one. Of about 130,000 clones detected, nearly 55% appear once; the ten largest clones hold about a sixth. Described treatment: oral pan-JAK inhibitor, 5-10 mg twice daily. Lesional scalp punch biopsies and peripheral blood were collected from alopecia areata patients. The sample in question was CD8+ T cells sorted from blood, obtained at week 4, from a patient treated with tofacitinib. The clonotype comes from a human donor with alopecia areata. V is TRBV9 and J is TRBJ1-4; 10 nucleotides align to TRBD1. The chain's CDR3 is CASSAGTGEEKLFF. In DNA form, the CDR3 reads TGTGCCAGCAGCGCTGGGACAGGGGAAGAAAAACTGTTTTTT.